This TCR beta chain derives from a study of OX40 agonist ivuxolimab in advanced cancers. With respect to this clone: Its matching antigen is unknown.

This CDR3 has 17 residues. The germline V gene has CDR1 SGHTA and CDR2 FQGNSA. The ends lost 3 bases at V and 4 bases at J; junction bases unmatched: 11. Profiled with immunoSEQ multiplex PCR; TCRdb holds only in-frame clones, not every one. The sample gives fewer than 200,000 clones, roughly 94% of which show up once; about 0.31% is in the top ten. Study-level points and caveats: Researchers report that CD8+ T cells had, on average, more expanded clones than CD4+. Relatively little clonal expansion, among the lowest observed, appeared in partial responders at 0.1-3.0 mg/kg.

This TCR derives from an adult with an advanced solid tumor such as melanoma, head and neck, liver or kidney cancer. The source was CD4+ or CD8+ T cells sorted from blood, collected in a trial of the OX40 agonist ivuxolimab. The genes are TRBV7-2 and TRBJ2-1; 8 bases map to TRBD2. This chain's CDR3 is CASSFARGGGTYNEQFF. In DNA form, the CDR3 reads TGTGCCAGCAGCTTCGCCCGGGGCGGGGGGACTTACAATGAGCAGTTCTTC.